The 14 T cell receptor beta chains reported below all come from one sample, sequenced in a study of blood T cells in healthy people across ages. A second 7 to 11 cycle PCR used barcoded and J-beta primers. TCRdb independently ran MiXCR on the 5' RACE reads; one entry per CDR3 protein. Of 800,000 to 950,000 distinct CDR3 sequences in the sample, roughly 35% were seen once. Sample: blood. All receptors derive from a young man in good health.

The chain is built from TRBV2 and TRBJ2-1, with a possible D match to TRBD2 (6 bases). The V end lost 3 bases, the J end lost 9 bases, and 12 bases lay between the germline ends. There are 13 residues in the CDR3. Looked up from germline, CDR1 is SNHLY and CDR2 is FYNNEI. CDR3 loop: CASSDGEVPEQFF. Written as DNA, the CDR3 is TGTGCCAGCAGTGACGGGGAGGTTCCTGAGCAGTTCTTC. The full variable domain, its missing parts supplied by reference TRBV2 and TRBJ2-1, is EPEVTQTPSHQVTQMGQEVILRCVPISNHLYFYWYRQILGQKVEFLVSFYNNEISEKSEIFDDQFSVERPDGSNFTLKIRSTKLEDSAMYFCASSDGEVPEQFFGPGTRLTVL.

As to this clonotype: This clone may be a read error of a much larger clone one base away. V is TRBV20-1 and J is TRBJ2-7; D might be TRBD2 (6 bases). This CDR3 has 12 residues. The germline CDR1 and CDR2 sequences are DFQATT and SNEGSKA (reference sequence). This CDR3 reads CCASYGGFEQYF. CDR3 in DNA: TGCTGTGCTAGCTATGGGGGGTTCGAGCAGTACTTC.

The V gene is TRBV7-2, the J gene TRBJ2-1; tentative D call: TRBD1 (6 bases). Germline V gene lookup returns CDR1 SGHTA and CDR2 FQGNSA. This CDR3 comprises 15 residues. The germline V and J ends were trimmed by 4 bases and 7 bases, with 17 bases remaining between them. CDR3 bases: TGTGCCAGCAGCTACGGCAGGGGAAGGAGTAATGAGCAGTTCTTC. Translating gives CASSYGRGRSNEQFF.

V usage is TRBV30 and J usage is TRBJ1-1; TRBD1 might be the D (6 bases). Germline values: CDR1 GTSNPN, CDR2 SVGIG (reference sequence). The ends were cut back, 3 bases at V and 0 bases at J, with 11 bases in the middle. The CDR3 sequence is 14 residues long. DNA for the CDR3: TGTGCCTGGAGGGGGGCAGGGTTGAACACTGAAGCTTTCTTT. The encoded protein is CAWRGAGLNTEAFF.

The V call is TRBV27, the J call TRBJ2-7, with D possibly matching TRBD2 (6 bases). Deletions cut 6 bases from V and 3 bases from J, with 15 bases between. From germline, CDR1 is MNHEY and CDR2 SMNVEV (reference sequence). The CDR3 is 14 amino acids. For the CDR3, the DNA is TGTGCCAGCAGCGTGACTAGTACTTACTACGAGCAGTACTTC. As protein: CASSVTSTYYEQYF.

Only a few counts were recorded for this clonotype. V usage is TRBV29-1 and J usage is TRBJ2-3, with D possibly TRBD2 on 6 matching bases. V lost 1 base and J 6 bases, leaving 17 bases between the germline ends. This CDR3 region has 15 residues. Germline CDR1 reads SQVTM; CDR2 reads ANQGSEA. Here the CDR3 reads CSVEGVAGLGDTQYF. CDR3 bases: TGCAGCGTTGAAGGCGTGGCGGGGCTTGGTGATACGCAGTATTTT.

A word on this clonotype: A much larger clone sits a single nucleotide away, making a read error possible. The chain is built from TRBV5-5 and TRBJ2-7; D is unclear. V was trimmed by 2 bases and J by 5 bases, leaving 20 bases between them. There are 16 residues in the CDR3. Per the germline V gene, CDR1 is SGHKS and CDR2 is YYEKEE (reference sequence). The DNA for the CDR3 is TGTGCCAGCAGCTTCAGGTCGGGCGGCAGACCCCACGAGCAGTACTTC. Translating it yields CASSFRSGGRPHEQYF.

This clonotype was seen a handful of times. This rearrangement joins TRBV12-3 or TRBV12-4 to TRBJ1-4; 7 bases line up with TRBD1. The CDR3 sequence is 14 residues long. V lost 5 bases to trimming and J lost 4 bases; unmatched junction nucleotides: 4. The CDR3 region is CASSDREDNEKLFF. Written as DNA, the CDR3 is TGTGCCAGCAGTGACAGGGAGGATAATGAAAAACTGTTTTTT.

The chain has TRBV5-4 and TRBJ2-3; tentatively, D is TRBD2 (6 bases). Deletions cut 5 bases from V and 5 bases from J, with 18 bases between. This CDR3 has 15 amino acids. Germline values: CDR1 SGHNT, CDR2 YYREEE (reference sequence). The CDR3 loop is CASRRGLELGDTQYF. The CDR3 nucleotides read TGTGCCAGCAGGCGGGGATTAGAGCTAGGAGATACGCAGTATTTT. The full variable domain, completed using reference TRBV5-4 and TRBJ2-3, is ETGVTQSPTHLIKTRGQQVTLRCSSQSGHNTVSWYQQALGQGPQFIFQYYREEENGRGNFPPRFSGLQFPNYSSELNVNALELDDSALYLCASRRGLELGDTQYFGPGTRLTVL.

This sequence joins TRBV12-3 or TRBV12-4 and TRBJ2-7; tentatively, D is TRBD1 (6 bases). The V gene lost 6 bases and the J gene lost 5 bases, with 20 bases spanning the gap. The CDR3 totals 15 residues. DNA of the CDR3: TGTGCCAGCAGGAATACAGGGCACAGGGACAACGAGCAGTACTTC. It encodes CASRNTGHRDNEQYF.

Regarding this clonotype: A much larger clone lies a single base off, so this may be a read error. The chain recombines TRBV20-1 with TRBJ1-1, with a tentative D call TRBD1 (5 bases). CDR3 size: 12 residues. Germline CDR1 reads DFQATT; CDR2 reads SNEGSKA (reference sequence). The V end lost 6 bases, the J end lost 6 bases, and 14 bases lay between the germline ends. The CDR3 protein is CSAAGRDAEAFF. CDR3 DNA sequence: TGCAGTGCAGCAGGGCGAGACGCTGAAGCTTTCTTT.

This chain joins TRBV15 and TRBJ2-7; 7 bases agree with TRBD1. Looked up from germline, CDR1 is LNHNV and CDR2 is YYDKDF (reference sequence). Trimming took 5 bases from V and 1 from J; bases not matched to a gene: 2. The CDR3 loop spans 13 amino acids. The CDR3 DNA is TGTGCCACCAGCTGGGACAGTTCCTACGAGCAGTACTTC. As protein: CATSWDSSYEQYF.

This clonotype was found a few times. J is TRBJ1-2 and V is TRBV20-1; unclear D gene. Deletions cut 4 bases from V and 6 bases from J, with 6 bases between. The germline CDR1 and CDR2 sequences are DFQATT and SNEGSKA (reference sequence). This CDR3 region has 10 residues. CDR3 sequence: CSATEDGYTF. The DNA of the CDR3 is TGCAGTGCTACGGAGGATGGCTACACCTTC.

This clonotype has more than one count but fewer than ten. The chain uses TRBV29-1 and TRBJ2-1, with D perhaps TRBD1 (7 bases). The closer fit of TRBJ2-7 to the DNA end suggests the J call may be wrong. Germline CDR1 and CDR2: SQVTM and ANQGSEA. CDR3 length: 15 amino acids. The CDR3 DNA reads as TGCAGCGTTGGGGCGCGGGACAGCTCCTACAATGAGCAGTACTTC. This encodes CSVGARDSSYNEQYF.